Detailed here is one T cell receptor (beta chain). Its antigen is still unknown. Base qualities are not provided; no much larger clone lies one nucleotide away. The data derive from a study of T cell responses to AZD1222 COVID-19 vaccine (dated by TCRdb to about 2021). The study in broad terms: AZD1222 recipients given second doses at about 4 weeks or at about 12 weeks were pooled, since spike-specific TCR depth and breadth were not found to differ between the two schedules. A total of more than 230 trial participants underwent TCR sequencing, of whom more than 200 had received two doses of AZD1222 and approximately 26 had received two doses of the MenACWY control vaccine. Trial participants were enrolled by age into 18-55, 56-69 and 70-plus year subgroups, with approximately 150, 30 and 60 TCR-sequenced participants respectively.

The time point label here, explained by the study, means: baseline before first vaccination. Vaccinee samples were obtained from the UK trials COV001 and COV002, which included a single-blind randomized controlled phase 2/3 trial of AZD1222 (ChAdOx1 nCoV-19) in healthy adults. For TCRbeta chain sequencing, PBMC samples were collected from trial participants at day 0 and at day 28 after the second dose. The CDR3 regions of human TCRbeta chains were subjected to immunosequencing. In the paper's pipeline: TCRs in the repertoires were compared against a reference library of SARS-CoV-2-specific TCRs that had been generated with the MIRA antigen-specificity platform. Breadth was defined as the fraction of unique TCRs that were SARS-CoV-2-associated. Depth was defined as the fraction of total T cells that were SARS-CoV-2-associated. Using the MIRA data, each spike-specific TCR was mapped to the spike region that the TCR reacts to and placed in a CD4 or CD8 class. Log10-transformed breadth and depth values were compared by one-way ANOVA with Sidak's multiple comparisons tests. Entries here come from immuneACCESS through TCRdb and include only in-frame sequences with V and J called. Some clones fail to appear in such tables; in the studies checked, an unresolved V gene covers under half of the shortfall, and the cause of the remainder is unknown. D and trimming were read from the DNA, whereas the V and J calls and clone size are those reported in that table. This sample gives under 200,000 clones in total; 94% of them show up just once. The ten top clones hold approximately 0.6% of the sample.

General study outcomes and caveats: Participants were mostly white British, with more females than males. The authors suggested clonal diversity may have been underestimated. Reportedly, close to half of the unique spike-specific TCRs recognized epitopes lying outside the regions that are mutated in the B.1.351 and B.1.1.7 variants. Conclusions about previously exposed vaccinees are limited, since just five to seven AZD1222 recipients were seropositive for SARS-CoV-2 at baseline. The whole spike protein was spanned by vaccine-associated CD4 TCRs, and dominant responses were seen in regions 160-218 and 743-854. After two AZD1222 doses, spike-specific TCR breadth and depth were significantly higher than at day 0 and than in MenACWY recipients. Because no day 14 peak-response samples were available, repertoires were characterized only after the peak T cell response. In the small 56-69-year group, the increase in depth fell short of significance, most likely because of low power.

The CDR3 has 15 amino acids, counting the end cysteine and phenylalanine. CDR3 DNA only is kept here, 45 bases in frame from base 1. CDR1 and CDR2, per the germline V gene, are MNHEY and SVGAGI. V and J lose 2 bases and 0 bases, and a span of 7 bases separates them. The receptor chain draws on TRBV6-5 and TRBJ1-4, with no D gene named confidently. The sequences come from peripheral blood, collected on day 0 of AZD1222 vaccination. The sequence was obtained from an adult in good health. Read as DNA, the sequence is TGTGCCAGCAGTTACGGATTTGCAACTAATGAAAAACTGTTTTTT. Its protein reads: CASSYGFATNEKLFF.